Presented here are 17 T cell receptor beta chains from one specimen sequenced in a study of T-cell reconstitution after alpha-beta-depleted transplantation in children. The library targeted TCRbeta and was prepared with unique molecular identifiers. TCRdb fed the PCR reads into MiXCR, producing one record per CDR3 protein. The sample lists fewer than 550,000 distinct CDR3 sequences; about a tenth were seen once. The sequenced sample was PBMCs from the stem cell graft donor, obtained from the stem cell graft. The origin of the receptors is a human donor who donated a stem cell graft to a child with acute myeloid leukemia.

This chain uses TRBV15 with TRBJ2-5, with 11 positions matching TRBD1. The junction had 3 bases not matched to a gene; V was cut back by 5 bases and J by 4 bases. CDR1 is LNHNV and CDR2 is YYDKDF in the germline V gene (reference sequence). CDR3 size: 14 residues. The CDR3 region has the DNA TGTGCCACCAGCGTGGACAGGGGGCGAGAGACCCAGTACTTC. This encodes CATSVDRGRETQYF.

In its sample, this clonotype was seen many times. CDR3 loop: CASRPGVTEEAFF. In DNA, the CDR3 is TGTGCCAGCAGACCGGGGGTTACGGAAGAAGCTTTCTTT. The chain recombines TRBV12-3 or TRBV12-4 with TRBJ1-1, with D perhaps matching TRBD1 (5 bases). Trimming took 6 bases from V and 8 from J, leaving 16 bases between them. The length of the CDR3 is 13 residues.

This clonotype has only a few counts. The chain is built from TRBV6-1 and TRBJ2-1; 7 bases align to TRBD2. The CDR3 runs to 16 residues. Germline V gives CDR1 MNHNS, CDR2 SASEGT. Trimming cost V 3 bases and J 3 bases; bases outside gene matches: 8. The CDR3 coding sequence is TGTGCCAGCAGTGAGAATACGGGGGGAGGCTACAATGAGCAGTTCTTC. Translating gives CASSENTGGGYNEQFF.

The rearrangement uses TRBV3-1 and TRBJ1-6; 12 nucleotides match TRBD1. V lost 1 base to trimming and J lost 7 bases; unmatched junction nucleotides: 8. CDR1 and CDR2 (germline): LGHDT, YNNKEL (reference sequence). The CDR3 has 18 residues. Here the CDR3 DNA reads TGTGCCAGCAGCCAAGGAATACGGGACAGGGGGCCCAATTCACCCCTCCACTTT. Protein product: CASSQGIRDRGPNSPLHF.

The chain joins TRBV12-3 or TRBV12-4 to TRBJ1-6; TRBD1 agrees at 8 bases. V lost 5 bases, J lost 6 bases, and 3 bases stayed unmatched. The CDR3 has 14 amino acids. CDR3 bases: TGTGCCAGCAGTCCGGGACAGGTTAATTCACCCCTCCACTTT. Encoded protein: CASSPGQVNSPLHF.

This clonotype showed up many times. The J gene is TRBJ2-5, the V gene TRBV20-1; D is possibly TRBD1 (5 bases). CDR1 DFQATT and CDR2 SNEGSKA come from the germline V gene (reference sequence). The CDR3 covers 12 residues. Between the trimmed V and J ends, which lost 6 bases and 2 bases, there was a span of 10 bases. This chain's CDR3 is CSARKGQETQYF. Here the CDR3 DNA reads TGCAGTGCCCGAAAGGGGCAAGAGACCCAGTACTTC.

The rearrangement uses TRBV5-1 and TRBJ2-1; D is unresolved. Trimming shortened V by 0 bases and J by 14 bases, and 21 bases separated the two germline ends. The CDR3 has 15 residues. The germline V gene has CDR1 SGHRS and CDR2 YFSETQ. CDR3 region: CASSLGVGQNQRKFF. The CDR3 DNA reads as TGCGCCAGCAGCTTGGGTGTTGGGCAGAACCAAAGAAAGTTCTTC.

The chain couples TRBV2 to TRBJ2-1, with D maybe TRBD2 (5 bases). CDR3 length: 15 residues. In germline, CDR1 is SNHLY, CDR2 FYNNEI. The V and J ends lost 8 bases and 1 base respectively, with 15 bases between them. CDR3 sequence reads: CASGRLRGSYNEQFF. The CDR3 DNA reads TGTGCCAGCGGACGACTCCGGGGATCCTACAATGAGCAGTTCTTC. The full variable domain, rest sourced from reference TRBV2 and TRBJ2-1, is EPEVTQTPSHQVTQMGQEVILRCVPISNHLYFYWYRQILGQKVEFLVSFYNNEISEKSEIFDDQFSVERPDGSNFTLKIRSTKLEDSAMYFCASGRLRGSYNEQFFGPGTRLTVL.

This clonotype has more than one count but fewer than ten. This chain joins TRBV7-9 and TRBJ2-5; 9 positions agree with TRBD1. This CDR3 is 15 amino acids long. Looked up from germline, CDR1 is SEHNR and CDR2 is FQNEAQ (reference sequence). V gave up 4 bases and J gave up 5 bases; unmatched junction bases: 8. In nucleotides, the CDR3 is TGTGCCAGCAGCTACGGACAGGGGTTTATGGAGACCCAGTACTTC. Protein sequence: CASSYGQGFMETQYF.

This clonotype was seen only a few times. V usage is TRBV10-2 and J usage is TRBJ2-2; tentatively, D is TRBD1 (5 bases). Trimming left V 11 bases short and J 6 bases short, with 22 bases between. Germline V CDR1 and CDR2: WSHSY, SAAADI. The CDR3 is 15 residues long. CDR3 sequence (DNA): TGCGCCTCTTCTGGTCTGTGGGGCGCATCCGGGGAGCTGTTTTTT. Translating it yields CASSGLWGASGELFF.

This sequence joins TRBV25-1 and TRBJ2-1; weak D call: TRBD2 (6 bases). The CDR3 runs 14 residues. V was trimmed by 4 bases and J by 6 bases, leaving 13 bases between them. CDR1 and CDR2 from the germline V gene are MGHDK and SYGVNS. As DNA, the CDR3 is TGTGCCAGCAGTGGGGGACGGGGAGGCAATGAGCAGTTCTTC. As protein: CASSGGRGGNEQFF.

This clonotype was observed a few times. The chain employs TRBV6-5 and TRBJ2-1; perhaps D is TRBD1 or TRBD2 (5 bases each). Germline V lookup: CDR1 MNHEY, CDR2 SVGAGI. The V end was cut by 4 bases, the J end by 5 bases, with 15 bases between. The CDR3 runs 15 residues. The CDR3 reads CASSSGSGTHNEQFF. Written as DNA, the CDR3 is TGTGCCAGCAGTTCAGGGTCAGGGACGCACAATGAGCAGTTCTTC.

This clonotype was counted between two and nine times. The CDR3 DNA reads as TGCAGTGCTACCCCAGGGCAGGGTAGTACAGATACGCAGTATTTT. As protein: CSATPGQGSTDTQYF. The chain is built from TRBV20-1 and TRBJ2-3, with a weak D call TRBD1 (5 bases). Germline loops: CDR1 DFQATT, CDR2 SNEGSKA (reference sequence). The CDR3 length is 15 residues. Trimming removed 4 bases from V and 3 bases from J, with 17 bases in between.

This clonotype showed up many times. DNA for the CDR3: TGCAGTGCTAGCGGGACAGGAGTGAACACTGAAGCTTTCTTT. Translating it yields CSASGTGVNTEAFF. This rearrangement joins TRBV20-1 to TRBJ1-1; 8 bases match TRBD1. V gave up 3 bases and J gave up 0 bases; unmatched junction bases: 3. CDR1 and CDR2 from the germline V gene are DFQATT and SNEGSKA (reference sequence). This CDR3 region has 14 residues.

V gene TRBV14 combines with J gene TRBJ2-5; tentative D call: TRBD1 (5 bases). V lost 1 base and J 0 bases, leaving 12 bases between the germline ends. Per germline, CDR1 SGHDN and CDR2 FVKESK. The CDR3 totals 16 residues. The CDR3 protein is CASSQAGPAYQETQYF. In DNA form, the CDR3 reads TGTGCCAGCAGCCAAGCAGGGCCGGCGTACCAAGAGACCCAGTACTTC.

This clonotype has only a few counts. This chain joins TRBV3-1 and TRBJ2-7; TRBD2 is a possible D gene (5 bases). The CDR3 sequence is 13 residues long. The germline V and J ends were trimmed by 1 base and 5 bases, with 9 bases remaining between them. CDR1 and CDR2 from the germline V gene are LGHDT and YNNKEL (reference sequence). The CDR3 DNA sequence: TGTGCCAGCAGCCAAGGGCGGAGGAACGAGCAGTACGTC. Translation: CASSQGRRNEQYV.

This clonotype was observed a few times. The chain couples TRBV7-8 to TRBJ1-5; TRBD1 is a possible D gene (5 bases). This CDR3 contains 15 residues. The germline gives CDR1 SGHVS, CDR2 FQNEAQ. Trimming stripped 5 bases from V and 6 bases from J, with 17 bases between. CDR3 in amino acids: CASSRLRAEVQPQHF. The CDR3 nucleotides read TGTGCCAGCAGCCGACTCAGGGCCGAGGTTCAGCCCCAGCATTTT.